This T cell receptor beta chain was observed in a study of low-dose radiotherapy and immunotherapy resistance in tumors (dated by TCRdb to the early 2020s). With respect to the entire study: Patients in Cohort 1 were given 0.5 Gy per fraction every 2 weeks, and the prescribed total PTV dose was 6.5 Gy. In Cohort 2, 1 Gy per fraction was delivered every two weeks, for a total of 13 Gy over 26 weeks. Nivolumab and ipilimumab were both given intravenously, with nivolumab at a 240 mg flat dose every two weeks and ipilimumab at 1 mg/kg every six weeks. Intravenous cyclophosphamide at 200 mg/m2 was administered every two weeks, one day ahead of each radiation and immunotherapy administration. Starting on cycle 1 day 1, patients took 300 mg of aspirin by mouth once a day for four cycles. Trial participants were not randomized into treatment groups. Eight patients were included in the translational analysis, namely three from the first dose cohort plus the first five from the second dose cohort.

This clonotype was picked up many times. The specificity of this receptor is unknown. Base qualities were left out, and no much larger clone turns up one base away. The reads were generated on an Illumina HiSeq 2500. Superscript III and a set of TRAV- and TRBV-specific primers were used to synthesize first-strand cDNA, so that both TCRalpha and TCRbeta chains were covered. TCRs were amplified with Phusion for roughly 19 PCR cycles, with a constant-region primer paired with the adapter attached to the V primers. The isolated mRNA was amplified using the MessageAmp II aRNA Amplification Kit, with in vitro transcription performed for 15 to 20 hours at 37 degrees C. The Dynabeads mRNA DIRECT Purification Kit was used to isolate the mRNA for TCR sequencing. Indexed Illumina adapters were added in a second Phusion PCR of about 24 cycles, after which AMPure XP beads were used to purify the products. Per the source publication's procedure: Using custom Perl scripts, TCR sequences encoding the same protein were pooled, out-of-frame sequences were removed, and the abundance of each clonotype was computed. TCR sequences supported by only a single read were excluded from analysis. The metrics used to describe the repertoires included Shannon entropy, Gini index, clonality, richness, and the frequency of TCRs shared between repertoires. TCRdb itself trimmed the public reads at Q25 with fastp, ran MiXCR and retained productive beta chains. Under each unique CDR3 protein, matching rows form one entry showing the most common genes and DNA. The V and J calls follow TCRdb's processing rather than the paper's. The sample includes about 82,000 distinct CDR3 sequences, with 15% to 20% observed a single time. The biggest ten clones account for approximately 6% of the sample.

The label giving this sample's time point can be read as: before trial treatment. Donors were enrolled in RACIN, a single-arm phase I dose-escalation trial combining nivolumab, ipilimumab, aspirin, low-dose cyclophosphamide and low-dose radiotherapy. To be eligible, a patient needed to have an advanced solid tumor that was TIL-negative. CDR1 and CDR2 (MDHEN, SYDVKM) derive from the germline V gene. The CDR3 sequence holds 17 residues, the cysteine and phenylalanine included. Of all the DNA, just the CDR3 is kept, 51 bases in frame from base 1. V and J are truncated by 1 base and 5 bases respectively, leaving an intervening sequence of 18 bases.

The starting material was PBMCs, obtained before treatment. This sequence originates from a male donor with prostate cancer. The chain couples TRBV28 to TRBJ2-1; a tentative D match to TRBD2 spans 5 bases. The CDR3 corresponds to CASSLLGRGIGDNEQFF. The DNA reads as follows: TGTGCCAGCAGTTTATTAGGCCGAGGGATTGGGGACAATGAGCAGTTCTTC.